Given below is one T cell receptor (beta chain) in context. Documented time point: pre-sensitization, week 0. The treatment is: therapeutic diphenylcyclopropenone sensitization with weekly scalp DPC. Individual cDNA molecules received unique molecular identifiers in the library. A single record per CDR3 protein comes from TCRdb applying MiXCR to the RACE reads. The sample includes tens of thousands of distinct CDR3 sequences, over 8% seen only once; the top ten take roughly 13%. The CDR3 sequence is 14 residues long. The trim removed 2 bases at V and 8 bases at J, leaving 5 bases unmatched. The germline V gene has CDR1 MGHRA and CDR2 YSYEKL. These data come from a study of human T cells and chemical hapten exposure. Study background: Cases of alopecia areata, totalis or universalis occurred in a predominantly female patient group.

The specimen was whole blood, collected in connection with sensitization to the hapten diphenylcyclopropenone (DPC). This clonotype was obtained from a woman aged 35 to 49 with alopecia areata. Some clones in this sample may be carry-over from other donors' samples. The chain recombines TRBV4-1 with TRBJ2-1; 8 nucleotides match TRBD1. The CDR3 nucleotides read TGCGCCAGCAGCCAACGAGACAGGGGCGATGAGCAGTTCTTC. It yields the protein CASSQRDRGDEQFF.